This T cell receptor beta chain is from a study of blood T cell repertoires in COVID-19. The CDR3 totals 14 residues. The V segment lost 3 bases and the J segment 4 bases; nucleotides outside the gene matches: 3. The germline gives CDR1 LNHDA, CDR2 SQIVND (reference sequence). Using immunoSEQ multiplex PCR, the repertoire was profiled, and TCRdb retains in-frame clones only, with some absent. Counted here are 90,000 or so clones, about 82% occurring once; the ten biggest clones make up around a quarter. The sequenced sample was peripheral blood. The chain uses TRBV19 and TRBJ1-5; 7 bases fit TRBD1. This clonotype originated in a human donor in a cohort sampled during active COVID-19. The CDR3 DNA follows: TGTGCCAGTAGTATGGGACAGAATAATCAGCCCCAGCATTTT. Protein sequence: CASSMGQNNQPQHF. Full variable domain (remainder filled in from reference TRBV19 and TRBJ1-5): DGGITQSPKYLFRKEGQNVTLSCEQNLNHDAMYWYRQDPGQGLRLIYYSQIVNDFQKGDIAEGYSVSREKKESFPLTVTSAQKNPTAFYLCASSMGQNNQPQHFGDGTRLSIL.